Sequencing of this T cell receptor beta chain was carried out in a study of cytomegalovirus exposure and HLA in healthy donors. This PCR relied on a set of 60 Vbeta primers and 13 Jbeta primers. TCRdb's table, derived via immunoSEQ multiplex PCR, lists solely in-frame clones and lacks some. The repertoire includes about 100,000 clones, around 62% of them detected once, and about 3.8% sits in the top ten. The source of this sequence is a man aged 25 to 45 in good health and CMV-seropositive. The sample was PBMCs.

The CDR3 loop is CASSLVSETQYF. DNA for the CDR3: TGTGCCAGCAGCTTAGTCTCAGAGACCCAGTACTTC. J is TRBJ2-5 and V is TRBV7-6; no clear D gene. The length of the CDR3 is 12 residues. V dropped 1 base and J dropped 4 bases, with 4 bases sitting between them. In germline, CDR1 is SGHVS, CDR2 FNYEAQ.